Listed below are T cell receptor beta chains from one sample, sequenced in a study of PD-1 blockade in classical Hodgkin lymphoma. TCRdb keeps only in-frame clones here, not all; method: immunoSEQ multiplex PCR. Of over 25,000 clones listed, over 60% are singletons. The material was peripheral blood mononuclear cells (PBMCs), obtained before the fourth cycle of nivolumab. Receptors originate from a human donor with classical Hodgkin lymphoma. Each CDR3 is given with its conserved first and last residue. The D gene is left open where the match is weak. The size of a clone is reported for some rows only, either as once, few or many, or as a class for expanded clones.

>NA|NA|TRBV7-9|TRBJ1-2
CASRKEGTTYGYTF
TGTGCCAGCAGGAAGGAAGGCACGACCTATGGCTACACCTTC
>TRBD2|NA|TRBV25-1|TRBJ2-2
CASSEWGGGDTGELFF
TGTGCCAGCAGTGAATGGGGGGGAGGGGACACCGGGGAGCTGTTTTTT
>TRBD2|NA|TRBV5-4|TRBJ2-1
CASSLVGVAGAQHNEQFF
TGTGCCAGCAGCTTGGTTGGCGTAGCGGGAGCCCAACACAATGAGCAGTTCTTC
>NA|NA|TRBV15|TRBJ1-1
CATSRDSGGTEAFF
TGTGCCACCAGCAGAGATTCTGGGGGCACTGAAGCTTTCTTT
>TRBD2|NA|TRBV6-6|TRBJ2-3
CASSYPQREGTDTQYF
TGTGCCAGCAGCTACCCTCAGCGGGAGGGCACAGATACGCAGTATTTT
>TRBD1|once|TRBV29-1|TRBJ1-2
CSVLGQGANGYTF
TGCAGCGTTCTGGGACAGGGGGCGAATGGCTACACCTTC
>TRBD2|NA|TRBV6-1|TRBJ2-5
CASSFSGGETQYF
TGTGCCAGCAGTTTTAGCGGGGGTGAGACCCAGTACTTC
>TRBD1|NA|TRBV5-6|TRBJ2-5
CASSLGTGYETQYF
TGTGCCAGCAGCTTGGGGACAGGCTACGAGACCCAGTACTTC
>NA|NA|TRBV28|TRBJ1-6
CASSTSGYNSPLHF
TGTGCCAGCAGCACCTCAGGGTATAATTCACCCCTCCACTTT
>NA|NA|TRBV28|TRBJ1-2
CASRDRSRVGNYGYTF
TGTGCCAGCAGGGATAGAAGCAGGGTCGGTAACTATGGCTACACCTTC
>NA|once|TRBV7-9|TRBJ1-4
CASTPGGGEDEKLFF
TGTGCCAGCACCCCGGGCGGAGGGGAGGATGAAAAACTGTTTTTT
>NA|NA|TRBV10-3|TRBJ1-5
CAIRGGLEQPQHF
TGTGCCATCAGAGGGGGGCTAGAACAGCCCCAGCATTTT
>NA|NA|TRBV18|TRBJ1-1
CASSPPVKGNTEAFF
TGTGCCAGCTCACCACCGGTTAAAGGGAACACTGAAGCTTTCTTT
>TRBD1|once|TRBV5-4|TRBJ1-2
CASSTDRGHYGYTF
TGTGCCAGCAGCACCGACAGGGGCCACTATGGCTACACCTTC
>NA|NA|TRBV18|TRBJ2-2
CASSPDSMNTGELFF
TGTGCCAGCTCACCGGACTCCATGAACACCGGGGAGCTGTTTTTT
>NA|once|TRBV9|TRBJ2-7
CASSPRDLGYEQYF
TGTGCCAGCAGCCCACGGGACTTGGGGTACGAGCAGTACTTC
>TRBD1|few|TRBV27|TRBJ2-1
CASSQDRGLWGASDYYNEQFF
TGTGCCAGCAGCCAGGACAGGGGGCTTTGGGGAGCTAGCGACTACTACAATGAGCAGTTCTTC
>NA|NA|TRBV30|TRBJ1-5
CAWSQGNNQPQHF
TGTGCCTGGAGTCAGGGTAATAATCAGCCCCAGCATTTT
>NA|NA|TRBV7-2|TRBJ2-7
CASSLAQGLNYEQYF
TGTGCCAGCAGCTTAGCGCAGGGTCTGAACTACGAGCAGTACTTC
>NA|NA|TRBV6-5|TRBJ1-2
CASSSELFYGYTF
TGTGCCAGCAGTTCGGAGTTGTTCTATGGCTACACCTTC
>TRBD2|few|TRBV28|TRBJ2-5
CATSGGHWTQYF
TGTGCGACTAGCGGGGGCCACTGGACCCAGTACTTC
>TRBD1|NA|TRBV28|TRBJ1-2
CATLNRGLPYGYTF
TGTGCCACCCTGAACAGGGGGCTGCCCTATGGCTACACCTTC
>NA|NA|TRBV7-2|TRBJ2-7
CASSSSGHRWYEQYF
TGTGCCAGCAGCTCGAGCGGGCACAGGTGGTACGAGCAGTACTTC
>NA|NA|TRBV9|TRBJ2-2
CASSSPTRPDEAELFF
TGTGCCAGCAGTTCGCCTACCCGACCGGATGAGGCGGAGCTGTTTTTT
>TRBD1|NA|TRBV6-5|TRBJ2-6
CASTQTGSGANVLTF
TGTGCCAGCACCCAGACAGGGAGCGGGGCCAACGTCCTGACTTTC
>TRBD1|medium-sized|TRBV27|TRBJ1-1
CASSLRGSRAFF
TGTGCCAGCAGCCTCAGGGGGTCCCGAGCTTTCTTT
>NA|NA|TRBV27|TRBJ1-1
CASRKDGGRPFGAEAFF
TGTGCCAGCAGAAAGGATGGAGGGCGTCCCTTTGGGGCTGAAGCTTTCTTT
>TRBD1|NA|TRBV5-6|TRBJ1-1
CASSLAGQGLLWAFF
TGTGCCAGCAGCTTGGCTGGACAGGGTCTATTGTGGGCTTTCTTT
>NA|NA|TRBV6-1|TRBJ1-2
CASTDPGAYNYGYTF
TGTGCCAGCACTGACCCTGGAGCCTATAACTATGGCTACACCTTC
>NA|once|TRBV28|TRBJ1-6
CASSPSLGYESPLHF
TGTGCCAGCAGTCCATCCTTGGGATACGAATCACCCCTCCACTTT
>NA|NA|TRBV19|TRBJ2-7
CASSGRGIDEQYF
TGTGCCAGCAGCGGTCGGGGGATCGACGAGCAGTACTTC
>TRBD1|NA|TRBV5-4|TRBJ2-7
CASSSIGLRDSGPYEQYF
TGTGCCAGCAGCTCGATTGGACTCCGGGACAGTGGACCCTACGAGCAGTACTTC
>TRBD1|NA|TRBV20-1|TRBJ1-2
CSAKTGVGYTF
TGCAGTGCTAAGACAGGGGTCGGCTACACCTTC
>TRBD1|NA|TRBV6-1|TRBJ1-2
CASSQTGNYGYTF
TGTGCCAGCAGTCAGACAGGGAACTATGGCTACACCTTC
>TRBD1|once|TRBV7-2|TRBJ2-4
CASSLAGGFNIQYF
TGTGCCAGCAGCTTAGCAGGGGGCTTCAACATTCAGTACTTC
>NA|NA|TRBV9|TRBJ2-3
CASSATTFGTDTQYF
TGTGCCAGCAGCGCGACTACTTTTGGGACAGATACGCAGTATTTT
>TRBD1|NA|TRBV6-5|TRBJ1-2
CASSRQGYYGYTF
TGTGCCAGCAGCAGACAGGGTTACTATGGCTACACCTTC
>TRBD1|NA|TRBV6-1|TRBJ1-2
CASVAGAGGIYTF
TGTGCCAGCGTTGCGGGGGCAGGGGGCATCTACACCTTC
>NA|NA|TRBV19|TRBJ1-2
CASSVSSVYGYTF
TGTGCCAGTAGTGTCAGTTCCGTCTATGGCTACACCTTC
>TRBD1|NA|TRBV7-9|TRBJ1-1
CASSGLGTGNTEAFF
TGTGCCAGCAGCGGGTTAGGGACAGGGAACACTGAAGCTTTCTTT
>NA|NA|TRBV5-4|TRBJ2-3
CASSFVGLDTQYF
TGTGCCAGCAGCTTCGTGGGGCTGGATACGCAGTATTTT
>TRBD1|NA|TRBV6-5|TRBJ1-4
CASSTGTALEKLFF
TGTGCCAGCAGTACCGGGACAGCCCTTGAAAAACTGTTTTTT
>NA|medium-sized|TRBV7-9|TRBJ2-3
CASSLRTDTQYF
TGTGCCAGCAGCCTCAGGACAGATACGCAGTATTTT
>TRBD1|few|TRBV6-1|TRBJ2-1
CASSRDRASEQFF
TGTGCCAGCAGTCGGGACAGGGCATCGGAGCAGTTCTTC
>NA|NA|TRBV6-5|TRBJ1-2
CASSYSGPTDYGYTF
TGTGCCAGCAGTTACTCTGGACCTACGGACTATGGCTACACCTTC
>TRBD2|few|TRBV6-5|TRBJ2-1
CASGLAGTYNEQFF
TGTGCCAGCGGCCTAGCGGGCACCTACAATGAGCAGTTCTTC
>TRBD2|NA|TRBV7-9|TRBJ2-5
CASSFRTSGQETQYF
TGTGCCAGCAGCTTCCGGACTAGCGGCCAAGAGACCCAGTACTTC
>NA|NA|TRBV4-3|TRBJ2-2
CASSHALGGGELFF
TGCGCCAGCAGCCACGCCCTCGGCGGCGGGGAGCTGTTTTTT